Sequencing of this TCR beta chain was carried out in a study of blood T cell repertoires in COVID-19. Study background: Samples representing acute and convalescent COVID-19 were sourced from the United States, Italy and Spain.

Original processing notes: Researchers report that nucleated cell counts were estimated from reference gene primer amplification. The table came from immunoSEQ multiplex PCR; TCRdb's copy has only in-frame clones and leaves some out. From that table come the V and J calls and clone size; the DNA was used to work out D and trimming. The table has approximately 170,000 clones, roughly 87% seen once. The sequencing sample was made of peripheral blood. The source of this sequence is a man younger than 30 who had recovered from COVID-19.

DNA for the CDR3: TGTGCCAGCAGTAACTGGGGGGTGGACACCGGGGAGCTGTTTTTT. This encodes CASSNWGVDTGELFF. The genes are TRBV6-2 or TRBV6-3 and TRBJ2-2; possibly TRBD2 for D (6 bases). This CDR3 contains 15 residues. Trimming took 5 bases from V and 3 from J, leaving 13 bases between them. Germline loops: CDR1 MNHEY, CDR2 SVGEGT.